The rows below give T cell receptor beta chains drawn from one sample of a study of early stage breast cancer tumors. Method: immunoSEQ multiplex PCR; TCRdb's copy keeps in-frame clones and lacks some. The sample comprises 20,000 to 30,000 clones, 55% to 80% of which are singletons, and less than 10% rests with the top ten. The sequenced sample was breast tumor tissue. The source of these receptors is a person aged 55 to 75 with breast cancer. Both conserved end residues are trimmed from each CDR3.

ASSDRQGGDTEAF TRBJ1-1 TRBV7-9 13
ASSLGGSGETQY TRBJ2-5 TRBV5-4 12
ASSPLGGQVREKLF TRBJ1-4 TRBV7-2 14
ASRPQGSNQPQH TRBJ1-5 TRBV28 12
ASRLILYNEQF TRBJ2-1 TRBV2 11
ASSQDSPGNTIY TRBJ1-3 TRBV5-4 12
ASSRQPVNTEAF TRBJ1-1 TRBV18 12
ATATFPGYTEAF TRBJ1-1 TRBV15 12
ASSLQGAQETQY TRBJ2-5 TRBV5-4 12
AISPGQSSYEQY TRBJ2-7 TRBV6-5 12
ASSLQEGGYT TRBJ1-2 TRBV7-9 10
SASVEQGQY TRBJ2-7 TRBV20-1 9
ASSGDSGIRELF TRBJ2-2 TRBV6-4 12
ASSLYGTGDYEQY TRBJ2-7 TRBV5-6 13
AWSAEGGELF TRBJ2-2 TRBV30 10
ATRRRREGTGELF TRBJ2-2 TRBV6-5 13
ASSQPSGV TRBJ2-7 TRBV23-1 8
ASSLVQGSSASGNTIY TRBJ1-3 TRBV5-6 16
ASRPLTGADEKLF TRBJ1-4 TRBV2 13
ASSLQDRANTEAF TRBJ1-1 TRBV9 13
ASRRTGGIYGYT TRBJ1-2 TRBV6-5 12
ASSVRQGYEQY TRBJ2-7 TRBV19 11
ASSLERLAGTYNEQF TRBJ2-1 TRBV7-9 15
ASSVGRQY TRBJ2-7 TRBV28 8
ASSPREGRETQY TRBJ2-5 TRBV18 12
ASSRTSGRTEQF TRBJ2-1 TRBV6-6 12
ASIEAQGPNEQF TRBJ2-1 TRBV6-6 12
AISEGGSGELF TRBJ2-2 TRBV10-3 11
ASSVAGQGSDTQY TRBJ2-3 TRBV9 13
ASSPGMARAPYGQY TRBJ2-7 TRBV5-5 14
ASRLGGTYEQY TRBJ2-7 TRBV6-5 11
ASSPPGSRASTGELF TRBJ2-2 TRBV5-4 15
AWGRDTQY TRBJ2-3 TRBV28 8
ASSWGATNEKLF TRBJ1-4 TRBV6-5 12
ASSYSSSGRSY TRBJ2-7 TRBV6-5 11
ASSQESGVGETQY TRBJ2-5 TRBV4-3 13
ASSPKGLVYNEQF TRBJ2-1 TRBV4-1 13
ASSSSPFYEQY TRBJ2-7 TRBV28 11
ASSLRGLDSGEQY TRBJ2-7 TRBV7-6 13
ASSRQLAASTDTQY TRBJ2-3 TRBV5-6 14
ASSLRDEQY TRBJ2-7 TRBV28 9
ASRWTATDTQY TRBJ2-3 TRBV25-1 11
ASSQTQGQETQY TRBJ2-5 TRBV6-6 12
ASSVFLGVTEQF TRBJ2-1 TRBV13 12
ASSSQRGATEAF TRBJ1-1 TRBV7-2 12
ASSQGAANYGYT TRBJ1-2 TRBV2 12
ASTRGTGSYEQY TRBJ2-7 TRBV5-1 12
ATLQGAVADTQY TRBJ2-3 TRBV5-4 12
ASSLGGQPYSNQPQH TRBJ1-5 TRBV7-8 15